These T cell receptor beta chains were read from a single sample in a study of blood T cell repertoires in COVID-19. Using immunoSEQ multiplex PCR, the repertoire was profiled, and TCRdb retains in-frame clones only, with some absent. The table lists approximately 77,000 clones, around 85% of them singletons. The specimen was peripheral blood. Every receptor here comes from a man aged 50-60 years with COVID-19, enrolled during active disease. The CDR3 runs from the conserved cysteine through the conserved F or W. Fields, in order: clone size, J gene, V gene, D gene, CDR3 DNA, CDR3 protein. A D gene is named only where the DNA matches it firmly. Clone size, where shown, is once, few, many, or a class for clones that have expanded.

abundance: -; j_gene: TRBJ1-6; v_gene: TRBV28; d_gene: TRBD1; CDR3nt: TGTGCCAGCAGGCCCGGGACAGGGTTTTCACCCCTCCACTTT; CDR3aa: CASRPGTGFSPLHF
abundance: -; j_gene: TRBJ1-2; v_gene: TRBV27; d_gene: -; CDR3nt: TGTGCCAGCAGTTTTGGAGGGTACGGCTATGGCTACACCTTC; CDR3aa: CASSFGGYGYGYTF
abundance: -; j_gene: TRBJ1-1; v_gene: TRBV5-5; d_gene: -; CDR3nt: TGTGCCAGCAGCTTAGACAGGCTGAACACTGAAGCTTTCTTT; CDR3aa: CASSLDRLNTEAFF
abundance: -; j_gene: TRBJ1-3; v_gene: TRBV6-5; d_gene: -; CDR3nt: TGTGCCAGCAGTCGAAGCGGACAGACTGGAAACACCATATATTTT; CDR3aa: CASSRSGQTGNTIYF
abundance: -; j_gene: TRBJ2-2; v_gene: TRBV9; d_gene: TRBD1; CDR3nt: TGTGCCAGGCCCCCGGGACAGGGGGACACCGGGGAGCTGTTTTTT; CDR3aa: CARPPGQGDTGELFF
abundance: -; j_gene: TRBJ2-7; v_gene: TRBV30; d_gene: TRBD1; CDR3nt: TGTGCCTGGAGCACTACAGGGGGGTACTCCTACGAGCAGTACTTC; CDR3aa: CAWSTTGGYSYEQYF
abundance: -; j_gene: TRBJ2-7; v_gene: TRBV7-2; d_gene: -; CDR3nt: TGTGCCAGCAGCCCAACTAGCTCCGAGCAGTACTTC; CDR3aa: CASSPTSSEQYF
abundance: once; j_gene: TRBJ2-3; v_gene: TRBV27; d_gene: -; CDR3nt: TGTGCCAGCAGTCGCGTCGGACAGAGTAACCCTACGCAGTATTTT; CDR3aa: CASSRVGQSNPTQYF
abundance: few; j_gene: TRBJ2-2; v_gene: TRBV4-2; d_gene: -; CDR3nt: TGTGCCAGCAGCCAAGGAGCCCTTAACACCGGGGAGCTGTTTTTT; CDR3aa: CASSQGALNTGELFF
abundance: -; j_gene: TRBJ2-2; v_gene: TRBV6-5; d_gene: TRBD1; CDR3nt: TGTGCCGCCAGGACAGGGGGCGTACCCGGGGAGCTGTTTTTT; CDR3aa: CAARTGGVPGELFF
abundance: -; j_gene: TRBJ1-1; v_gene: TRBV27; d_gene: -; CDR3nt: TGTGCCAGCAGCAACGGGGGAGCAAAAGCTTTCTTT; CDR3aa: CASSNGGAKAFF
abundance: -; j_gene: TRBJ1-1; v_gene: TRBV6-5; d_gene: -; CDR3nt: TGTGCCAGCAGTTACTCGTCTGGGGCTATGGGCACTGAAGCTTTCTTT; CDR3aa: CASSYSSGAMGTEAFF
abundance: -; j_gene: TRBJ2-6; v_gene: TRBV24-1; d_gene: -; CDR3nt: TGTGCCACCAGTGATTCCCGCCGCGGGGTTGCCAACGTCCTGACTTTC; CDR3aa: CATSDSRRGVANVLTF
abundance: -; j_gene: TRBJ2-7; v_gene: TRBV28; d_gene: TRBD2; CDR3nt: TGTGCCAGCTGTTTAGATCTAGCGGGAGGAACTGGGTACGAGCAGTACTTC; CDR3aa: CASCLDLAGGTGYEQYF
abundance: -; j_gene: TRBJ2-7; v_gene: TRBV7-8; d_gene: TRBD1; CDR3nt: TGTGCCAGCAGCTTGGGGACAGGGGGCATAAGCTCCTACGAGCAGTACTTC; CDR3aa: CASSLGTGGISSYEQYF
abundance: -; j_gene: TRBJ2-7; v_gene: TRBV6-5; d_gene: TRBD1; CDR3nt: TGTGCCAGCATAGGTCAGGGGGTCTCCGAGCAGTACTTC; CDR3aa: CASIGQGVSEQYF
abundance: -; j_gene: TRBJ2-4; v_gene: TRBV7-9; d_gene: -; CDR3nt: TGTGCCAGCAGTCCTCACCAGGGGATTGGGTACTTC; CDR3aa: CASSPHQGIGYF
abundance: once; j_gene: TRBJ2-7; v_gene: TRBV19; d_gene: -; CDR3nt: TGTGCCAGTAGTATGGGCAGGAGGGACTACGAGCAGTACTTC; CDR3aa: CASSMGRRDYEQYF
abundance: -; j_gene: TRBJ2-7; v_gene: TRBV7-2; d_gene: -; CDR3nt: TGTGCCAGCAGCTTAGGTGGGCTCCAAAGGGAGGAGTACTTC; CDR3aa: CASSLGGLQREEYF
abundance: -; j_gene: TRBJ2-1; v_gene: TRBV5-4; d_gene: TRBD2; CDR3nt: TGTGCCAGCAGCTTAGGACTAGCGGGAGTTGGTGAGCAGTTCTTC; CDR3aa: CASSLGLAGVGEQFF
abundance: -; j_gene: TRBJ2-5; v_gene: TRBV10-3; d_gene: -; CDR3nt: TGTGCCATCAGTGATGGGTCTCGAGGGGAGACCCAGTACTTC; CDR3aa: CAISDGSRGETQYF
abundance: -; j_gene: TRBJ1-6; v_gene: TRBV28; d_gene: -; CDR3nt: TGTGCCAGCAGTGACATCAATTCACCCCTCCACTTT; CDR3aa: CASSDINSPLHF
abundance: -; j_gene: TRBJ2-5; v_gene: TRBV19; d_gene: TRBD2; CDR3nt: TGTGCCAGTAGTATAGAAGCGGGAAGGGAGACCCAGTACTTC; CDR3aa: CASSIEAGRETQYF
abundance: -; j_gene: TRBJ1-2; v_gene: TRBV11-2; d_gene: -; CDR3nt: TGTGCCAGCAGCCGACTAGCCCGAAAAGGGAAAAAAAGCTATGGCTACACCTTC; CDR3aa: CASSRLARKGKKSYGYTF
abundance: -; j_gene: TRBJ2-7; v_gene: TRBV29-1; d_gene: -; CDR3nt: TGCAGCGTTGAAGAGGCACCTTACGAGCAGTACTTC; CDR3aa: CSVEEAPYEQYF
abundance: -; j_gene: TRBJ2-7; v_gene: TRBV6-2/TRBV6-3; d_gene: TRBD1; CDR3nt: TGTGCCAGCAGTTCGGACAGGGAGGCCTACGAGCAGTACTTC; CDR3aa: CASSSDREAYEQYF
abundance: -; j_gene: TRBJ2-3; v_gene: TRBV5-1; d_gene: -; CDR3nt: TGCGCCAGCAGCTTAGCTGTTACTAGCACAGATACGCAGTATTTT; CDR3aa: CASSLAVTSTDTQYF
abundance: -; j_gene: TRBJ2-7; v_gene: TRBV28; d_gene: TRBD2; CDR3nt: TGTGCCAGCAGTTTACCGTATAGCGGGGCGAAGGACGAGCAGTACTTC; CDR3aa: CASSLPYSGAKDEQYF
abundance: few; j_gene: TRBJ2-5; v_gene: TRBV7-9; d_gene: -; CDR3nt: TGTGCCAGCAGCTCGACCCACGGGGGAATAGAGACCCAGTACTTC; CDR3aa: CASSSTHGGIETQYF
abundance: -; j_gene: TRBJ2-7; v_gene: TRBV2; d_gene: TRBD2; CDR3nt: TGTGCCAGCAGTCTCCAGGGAGGGACTAGCGGGAGGGTCTTGCAGTACTTC; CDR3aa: CASSLQGGTSGRVLQYF
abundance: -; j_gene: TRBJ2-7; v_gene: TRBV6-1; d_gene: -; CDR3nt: TGTGCCAGCAGTGATGCCGGGGGTACGGTCGAGCAGTACTTC; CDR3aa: CASSDAGGTVEQYF
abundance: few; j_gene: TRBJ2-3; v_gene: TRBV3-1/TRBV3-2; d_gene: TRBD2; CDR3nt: TGTGCCAGCAGCCAGGGGCGGGGGAAAGTTACAGATACGCAGTATTTT; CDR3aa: CASSQGRGKVTDTQYF
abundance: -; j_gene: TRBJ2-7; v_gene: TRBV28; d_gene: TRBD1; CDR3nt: TGTGCCAGCAGGCCGGGACAGGCCATCTACGAGCAGTACTTC; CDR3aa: CASRPGQAIYEQYF
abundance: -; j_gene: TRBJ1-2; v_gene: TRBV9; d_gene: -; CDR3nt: TGTGCCAGCAGCGCCCGGGGGGATTATGGCTACACCTTC; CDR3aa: CASSARGDYGYTF
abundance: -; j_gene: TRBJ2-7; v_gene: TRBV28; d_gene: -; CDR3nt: TGTGCCAGCAGGCGGGGATACGAGCAGTACTTC; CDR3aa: CASRRGYEQYF
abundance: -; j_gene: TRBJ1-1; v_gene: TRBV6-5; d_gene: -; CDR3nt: TGTGCCAGCAACAGGGCGGGAGGCACTGAAGCTTTCTTT; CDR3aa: CASNRAGGTEAFF